The 22 T cell receptor beta chains given below trace back to one sample, sequenced in a study of T cell responses to AZD1222 COVID-19 vaccine. Profiling relied on immunoSEQ multiplex PCR, and the TCRdb table lists in-frame clones only, not all of them. The sample shows around 160,000 clones, 90% to 95% of them seen only once. The sample consisted of peripheral blood, taken on day 0 of AZD1222 vaccination. The source is an adult in good health.

This clone has only one observation. This chain connects TRBV28 to TRBJ2-2, with 8 nucleotides matching TRBD1. The V gene's germline CDR1 is MDHEN and CDR2 SYDVKM. The CDR3 has 18 residues. V dropped 5 bases and J dropped 5; count of bases not matched to a gene: 16. The CDR3: CASSPSGIRGLTTGELFF. The DNA of the CDR3 is TGTGCCAGCAGTCCGTCGGGGATCAGGGGGCTAACGACCGGGGAGCTGTTTTTT.

This clone was seen a handful of times. The gene calls are TRBV19 and TRBJ1-5; tentatively, D is TRBD1 (5 bases). This CDR3 contains 14 residues. Trimming left V 10 bases short and J 0 bases short, with 13 bases between. Germline CDR1 is LNHDA and CDR2 is SQIVND (reference sequence). CDR3: CATGRGYSNQPQHF. The CDR3 DNA sequence: TGTGCCACAGGACGGGGGTATAGCAATCAGCCCCAGCATTTT. Full variable domain (rest looked up from reference TRBV19 and TRBJ1-5): DGGITQSPKYLFRKEGQNVTLSCEQNLNHDAMYWYRQDPGQGLRLIYYSQIVNDFQKGDIAEGYSVSREKKESFPLTVTSAQKNPTAFYLCATGRGYSNQPQHFGDGTRLSIL.

The chain links TRBV2 to TRBJ2-7; D is unresolved. The CDR3 sequence is 12 residues long. The germline V gene has CDR1 SNHLY and CDR2 FYNNEI. The V and J ends lost 1 base and 5 bases respectively, with 6 bases between them. The CDR3 region is CASSEGRHEQYF. The CDR3 nucleotides are TGTGCCAGCAGTGAAGGCAGGCACGAGCAGTACTTC.

The chain is built from TRBV10-3 and TRBJ1-6; 7 nucleotides line up with TRBD1. The CDR3 is 13 amino acids. The germline CDR1 and CDR2 sequences are ENHRY and SYGVKD. The trim removed 9 bases at V and 7 bases at J, leaving 6 bases unmatched. The CDR3 loop is CAIQQGTNSPLHF. The CDR3, as DNA: TGTGCCATTCAACAGGGGACCAATTCACCCCTCCACTTT.

V is TRBV7-6 and J is TRBJ2-1, with 11 positions matching TRBD2. Germline loops: CDR1 SGHVS, CDR2 FNYEAQ. Trimming cost V 0 bases and J 6 bases; bases outside gene matches: 10. CDR3 length equals 18 residues. CDR3 region: CASSLADWVAGGRNEQFF. Written as DNA, the CDR3 is TGTGCCAGCAGCTTAGCCGATTGGGTAGCGGGGGGGCGCAATGAGCAGTTCTTC.

The rearrangement links TRBV9 to TRBJ1-1; D call uncertain. Trimming left V 0 bases short and J 5 bases short, with 14 bases between. CDR3 length: 15 amino acids. CDR1 is SGDLS, CDR2 YYNGEE, per germline. DNA for the CDR3: TGTGCCAGCAGCGTAGCGGCCGAGGGAAGAACTGAAGCTTTCTTT. It specifies CASSVAAEGRTEAFF.

The V and J genes are TRBV15 and TRBJ2-2; no reliable D call. CDR1 and CDR2 (germline): LNHNV, YYDKDF (reference sequence). V shed 0 bases and J shed 6 bases, with 14 bases lying between them. The CDR3 is 16 amino acids. The CDR3 DNA follows: TGTGCCACCAGCAGAGATATCGGCAGGAGAGCCGGGGAGCTGTTTTTT. Encoded protein: CATSRDIGRRAGELFF.

V is TRBV6-6 and J is TRBJ2-7; 7 bases agree with TRBD1. V shed 7 bases, J shed 1 base, and the junction held 10 bases outside the gene matches. CDR1 MNHNY and CDR2 SVGAGI come from the germline V gene (reference sequence). The CDR3 length is 15 residues. CDR3 in amino acids: CASTQTGLGSYEQYF. CDR3 sequence (DNA): TGTGCCAGCACCCAGACAGGGCTAGGTTCCTACGAGCAGTACTTC.

The gene calls are TRBV12-5 and TRBJ2-1, with TRBD2 identical over 10 bases. The junction had 18 bases not matched to a gene; V was cut back by 7 bases and J by 9 bases. Germline V gene lookup returns CDR1 LGHNT and CDR2 FRNRAP. The CDR3 has 17 amino acids. Here the CDR3 DNA reads TGTGCTAGTGCCCTCAATCTAGCGGGAGTTACGGTCGCTGAGCAGTTCTTC. Encoded protein: CASALNLAGVTVAEQFF.

This clone has a single count. This chain connects TRBV19 to TRBJ2-7; D ambiguous. Looked up from germline, CDR1 is LNHDA and CDR2 is SQIVND (reference sequence). This CDR3 contains 10 residues. Trimming pared 4 bases from V and 9 bases from J, leaving 7 bases between. CDR3 in DNA: TGTGCCAGTAGTACTTGCAGGCAGTACTTC. Translated: CASSTCRQYF.

The gene calls are TRBV12-3 or TRBV12-4 and TRBJ2-7; TRBD1 is a possible D gene (5 bases). The CDR3 spans 13 residues. V was trimmed by 4 bases and J by 0 bases, leaving 7 bases between them. CDR3 DNA sequence: TGTGCCAGCAGTTGGGGCCTCTCCTACGAGCAGTACTTC. Translation: CASSWGLSYEQYF.

The chain uses TRBV5-1 and TRBJ2-2; 8 bases agree with TRBD2. CDR3 length: 16 residues. Trimming took 5 bases from V and 4 from J; bases not matched to a gene: 10. Germline-derived CDR1 and CDR2 are SGHRS and YFSETQ. The CDR3 region is CASRPSGSLVTGELFF. CDR3 nucleotide sequence: TGCGCCAGCAGACCGAGCGGGAGTTTGGTCACCGGGGAGCTGTTTTTT.

The chain recombines TRBV19 with TRBJ2-7, with 11 positions matching TRBD2. The V gene's germline CDR1 is LNHDA and CDR2 SQIVND (reference sequence). With 5 bases clipped from V and 6 bases from J, the junction kept 6 bases outside the gene matches. CDR3 length: 14 amino acids. CDR3 in amino acids: CASSELAGEVEQYF. The CDR3 DNA reads TGTGCCAGTAGTGAACTAGCGGGAGAGGTCGAGCAGTACTTC.

The J gene is TRBJ1-2, the V gene TRBV7-2; no firm D call. This CDR3 has 17 residues. Trimming shortened V by 7 bases and J by 0 bases, and 21 bases separated the two germline ends. Germline-derived CDR1 and CDR2 are SGHTA and FQGNSA. The CDR3 here is CASTPRATVIANYGYTF. The DNA of the CDR3 is TGTGCCAGCACACCCCGGGCGACTGTCATAGCTAACTATGGCTACACCTTC.

The J gene is TRBJ2-2, the V gene TRBV6-5; possibly TRBD1 for D (6 bases). The V end was cut by 0 bases, the J end by 5 bases, with 13 bases between. The CDR3 consists of 16 residues. Per the germline V gene, CDR1 is MNHEY and CDR2 is SVGAGI. The CDR3 DNA sequence: TGTGCCAGCAGTTACTCAGAGGACAGAGTAACCGGGGAGCTGTTTTTT. Its translation is CASSYSEDRVTGELFF.

A single count supports this clone. The chain combines TRBV9 with TRBJ2-5; D call uncertain. The CDR3 totals 13 residues. Germline CDR1 and CDR2: SGDLS and YYNGEE. Trimming took off 0 bases at V and 7 bases at J, with 10 bases between the two ends. The DNA of the CDR3 is TGTGCCAGCAGCGTAGATGCAATTGCGACCCAGTACTTC. Translated: CASSVDAIATQYF.

The chain is built from TRBV20-1 and TRBJ2-1, with D perhaps assigned TRBD1 or TRBD2 (6 bases each). Germline loops: CDR1 DFQATT, CDR2 SNEGSKA (reference sequence). The CDR3 totals 14 residues. Trimming took off 3 bases at V and 10 bases at J, with 19 bases between the two ends. Written as DNA, the CDR3 is TGCAGTGCTAGTTGGGGGGCTAGCGCGGAGGAGCAGTTCTTC. Amino acids: CSASWGASAEEQFF.

This chain uses TRBV5-8 with TRBJ1-5; D gene uncertain. V was trimmed by 3 bases and J by 6 bases, leaving 13 bases between them. CDR1 is SGHTS and CDR2 is YDEGEE in the germline V gene. The CDR3 is 14 residues long. In DNA, the CDR3 is TGTGCCAGCAGCTCGTACAGTATCGGTCAGCCCCAGCATTTT. It is translated as CASSSYSIGQPQHF.

This sequence joins TRBV5-5 and TRBJ1-3; possibly TRBD1 for D (5 bases). The V gene's germline CDR1 is SGHKS and CDR2 YYEKEE (reference sequence). Trimming took 3 bases from V and 4 from J, leaving 8 bases between them. CDR3 size: 13 residues. The CDR3 protein is CASSSNRGNTIYF. For the CDR3, the DNA is TGTGCCAGCAGCTCAAACAGGGGAAACACCATATATTTT.

The rearrangement uses TRBV4-3 and TRBJ1-5; D is uncertain. This CDR3 spans 14 amino acids. V shed 4 bases and J shed 7 bases, with 14 bases lying between them. CDR1 and CDR2 from the germline V gene are LGHNA and YSLEER. This chain's CDR3 is CASSPGVLRQPQHF. The CDR3 DNA reads TGCGCCAGCAGCCCGGGAGTTTTAAGGCAGCCCCAGCATTTT.

This clone appeared a single time. V and J are TRBV15 and TRBJ2-2; D tentatively reads TRBD1 or TRBD2 (6 bases each). The V end was cut by 3 bases, the J end by 6 bases, with 17 bases between. Germline V gives CDR1 LNHNV, CDR2 YYDKDF (reference sequence). The CDR3 is made up of 16 amino acids. The CDR3 sequence is CATSSRERGVAGELFF. CDR3 nucleotide sequence: TGTGCCACCAGCAGCAGAGAGAGGGGGGTGGCCGGGGAGCTGTTTTTT.

V is TRBV3-1 (or the pseudogene TRBV3-2) and J is TRBJ2-5; either TRBD1 or TRBD2 may fit D (5 bases each). Germline V gene lookup returns CDR1 LGHDT and CDR2 YNNKEL (reference sequence). Deletions cut 4 bases from V and 5 bases from J, with 14 bases between. The CDR3 is made up of 14 amino acids. In nucleotides, the CDR3 is TGTGCCAGCAGCCCCTTTGGGGGTGAGGAGACCCAGTACTTC. As protein: CASSPFGGEETQYF.